Following are 32 T cell receptor beta chains from one sample sequenced in a study of T cells in tumors and immune-related adverse events. Sequencing was performed with immunoSEQ multiplex PCR; in TCRdb, only in-frame clones are kept and a portion is missing. The sample lists about 11,000 clones, 85% to 95% occurring once. The sample here was lymph node tissue, taken from a patient treated with anti-PD-1 therapy. The source is a female donor with metastatic renal cell carcinoma.

This chain links TRBV7-2 with TRBJ2-4, with D possibly called TRBD1 or TRBD2 (5 bases each). In germline, CDR1 is SGHTA, CDR2 FQGNSA. Trimming left V 4 bases short and J 1 base short, with 17 bases between. CDR3 length equals 17 residues. The CDR3 reads CASSSISGRGAKNIQYF. CDR3 DNA sequence: TGTGCCAGCAGCTCCATCTCAGGGCGCGGGGCCAAAAACATTCAGTACTTC.

The CDR3 region has the DNA TGTGCCATCAGCCCGTTGGGGACGAACACTGAAGCTTTCTTT. It encodes CAISPLGTNTEAFF. The rearrangement uses TRBV10-3 and TRBJ1-1, with D possibly TRBD1 on 5 matching bases. V shed 6 bases and J shed 1 base, with 12 bases lying between them. The CDR3 covers 14 residues. Germline V lookup: CDR1 ENHRY, CDR2 SYGVKD.

This clone has just one count. The chain carries TRBV28 and TRBJ2-7; D remains ambiguous. The V end lost 6 bases, the J end lost 5 bases, and 8 bases lay between the germline ends. Per germline, CDR1 MDHEN and CDR2 SYDVKM. The CDR3 sequence is 11 residues long. The CDR3 DNA follows: TGTGCCAGCAGGGGCGGCCACGAGCAGTACTTC. As protein: CASRGGHEQYF.

V is TRBV19 and J is TRBJ2-4; D is perhaps TRBD1 or TRBD2 (5 bases each). CDR3 length equals 13 residues. CDR1 is LNHDA, CDR2 SQIVND, per germline (reference sequence). V shed 0 bases and J shed 10 bases, with 10 bases lying between them. CDR3 DNA: TGTGCCAGTAGTATAGACAGGGAGCAGATTCAGTACTTC. Translated, it gives CASSIDREQIQYF.

The rearrangement links TRBV6-1 to TRBJ2-3; 7 nucleotides match TRBD2. The CDR3 has 12 amino acids. Per the germline V gene, CDR1 is MNHNS and CDR2 is SASEGT. The CDR3 is CVASGRTDTQYF. The DNA for the CDR3 is TGTGTGGCTAGCGGACGCACAGATACGCAGTATTTT.

The V and J genes are TRBV6-1 and TRBJ1-4; a possible D gene is TRBD1 (6 bases). Germline lookup yields CDR1 MNHNS and CDR2 SASEGT. The CDR3 is made up of 14 amino acids. V was pared by 6 bases and J by 3 bases, with 11 bases between. Written as DNA, the CDR3 is TGTGCCAGCAGGTTAACAGGGTCTAATGAAAAACTGTTTTTT. It is translated as CASRLTGSNEKLFF.

This chain uses TRBV7-9 with TRBJ1-1, with D uncertain. V was clipped by 6 bases and J by 1 base, with 6 bases between them. The CDR3 consists of 12 residues. Looked up from germline, CDR1 is SEHNR and CDR2 is FQNEAQ (reference sequence). For the CDR3, the DNA is TGTGCCAGCAGACTTGGGAACACTGAAGCTTTCTTT. Its translation: CASRLGNTEAFF.

V is TRBV10-1 and J is TRBJ2-1, with D possibly matching TRBD2 (8 bases). There are 14 residues in the CDR3. Germline CDR1 is WNHNN and CDR2 is SYGVQD (reference sequence). Deletions cut 4 bases from V and 8 bases from J, with 15 bases between. CDR3 sequence (DNA): TGCGCCAGCAGTGCTCCGGGAGGGGGCCATGAGCAGTTCTTC. It is translated as CASSAPGGGHEQFF.

V usage is TRBV15 and J usage is TRBJ2-2; D unresolved. This CDR3 region has 14 residues. The ends were cut back, 0 bases at V and 6 bases at J, with 8 bases in the middle. Germline V lookup: CDR1 LNHNV, CDR2 YYDKDF (reference sequence). CDR3 protein: CATSRDRVPGELFF. CDR3 coding DNA: TGTGCCACCAGCAGAGATCGAGTTCCCGGGGAGCTGTTTTTT.

The J gene is TRBJ2-7, the V gene TRBV28; maybe TRBD1 (7 bases). CDR1 is MDHEN and CDR2 is SYDVKM in the germline V gene. This CDR3 contains 14 residues. With 5 bases removed from V and 0 bases from J, the gap between germline ends came to 11 bases. This chain's CDR3 is CASSRQGLSYEQYF. The CDR3 DNA reads as TGTGCCAGCAGTCGACAGGGACTCTCCTACGAGCAGTACTTC.

The chain links TRBV11-2 to TRBJ2-7; TRBD2 aligns across 10 bases. The CDR3 runs to 14 residues. Losses at the gene ends were 3 bases for V and 3 bases for J; bases not matched to a gene: 2. Germline CDR1 SGHAT, CDR2 FQNNGV. Written as DNA, the CDR3 is TGTGCCAGCAGCTTCCGGACTAGCGGCTACGAGCAGTACTTC. Translating gives CASSFRTSGYEQYF.

This clone was detected a few times. The chain is built from TRBV10-3 and TRBJ1-2, with 7 positions matching TRBD1. Per germline, CDR1 ENHRY and CDR2 SYGVKD. V gave up 2 bases and J gave up 8 bases; unmatched junction bases: 5. This CDR3 region has 13 residues. CDR3 sequence reads: CAISETGEDGYTF. CDR3 nucleotides: TGTGCCATCAGTGAGACAGGGGAGGACGGCTACACCTTC.

This clone was picked up one time. The V and J genes are TRBV27 and TRBJ2-5, with TRBD2 matching over 10 bases. The CDR3 has 16 residues. CDR1 MNHEY and CDR2 SMNVEV come from the germline V gene (reference sequence). With 8 bases clipped from V and 4 bases from J, the junction kept 13 bases outside the gene matches. This CDR3 reads CASFPLASGRGETQYF. Written as DNA, the CDR3 is TGTGCCAGCTTCCCCCTCGCTAGCGGGAGAGGAGAGACCCAGTACTTC.

The chain links TRBV11-2 to TRBJ1-2, with D possibly TRBD1 on 5 matching bases. Germline-derived CDR1 and CDR2 are SGHAT and FQNNGV. V dropped 0 bases and J dropped 2 bases, with 7 bases sitting between them. The CDR3 spans 14 residues. In DNA form, the CDR3 reads TGTGCCAGCAGCTTAGATTGGGGGAACTATGGCTACACCTTC. Its protein product is CASSLDWGNYGYTF. Drawing the rest from reference TRBV11-2 and TRBJ1-2, the complete variable domain is EAGVAQSPRYKIIEKRQSVAFWCNPISGHATLYWYQQILGQGPKLLIQFQNNGVVDDSQLPKDRFSAERLKGVDSTLKIQPAKLEDSAVYLCASSLDWGNYGYTFGSGTRLTVV.

This clone was seen just once. The V and J genes are TRBV11-2 and TRBJ2-1; TRBD2 aligns across 10 bases. Trimming removed 6 bases from V and 7 bases from J; junction bases left unmatched: 15. Germline V gene data show CDR1 as SGHAT and CDR2 as FQNNGV. The CDR3 length is 17 residues. The CDR3 spells CASSLEPASGGGNEQFF. The CDR3 coding sequence is TGTGCCAGCAGTCTCGAACCGGCTAGCGGGGGTGGAAATGAGCAGTTCTTC.

The J gene is TRBJ2-2, the V gene TRBV19; TRBD1 agrees at 7 bases. The V and J ends lost 4 bases and 1 base, in that order; junction bases with no gene match: 3. CDR3 length equals 15 residues. From germline, CDR1 is LNHDA and CDR2 SQIVND (reference sequence). DNA of the CDR3: TGTGCCAGTAGTAGAAGGACAGGGAACACCGGGGAGCTGTTTTTT. Its protein is CASSRRTGNTGELFF.

This clone appeared a few times. The CDR3 DNA sequence: TGTGCCATCAGAGGGGACTCTGGGGCCAACGTCCTGACTTTC. This gives the protein CAIRGDSGANVLTF. The chain has TRBV10-3 and TRBJ2-6; D might be TRBD1 (5 bases). CDR3 length: 14 amino acids. The germline V gene encodes CDR1 ENHRY and CDR2 SYGVKD. V lost 6 bases to trimming and J lost 0 bases, with 6 bases between them.

This clone was seen just once. The rearrangement links TRBV7-2 to TRBJ2-2; D not resolved. This CDR3 has 14 amino acids. The V end lost 3 bases, the J end lost 7 bases, and 12 bases lay between the germline ends. Per the germline V gene, CDR1 is SGHTA and CDR2 is FQGNSA. Here the CDR3 DNA reads TGTGCCAGCAGCTTTGGGGTCTTGGGCGGGGAGCTGTTTTTT. Its translation is CASSFGVLGGELFF. Variable domain in full (rest from reference TRBV7-2 and TRBJ2-2): GAGVSQSPSNKVTEKGKDVELRCDPISGHTALYWYRQSLGQGLEFLIYFQGNSAPDKSGLPSDRFSAERTGGSVSTLTIQRTQQEDSAVYLCASSFGVLGGELFFGEGSRLTVL.

V usage is TRBV21-1 and J usage is TRBJ2-5. TRBV21-1 is annotated as a pseudogene. This CDR3 contains 11 residues. The CDR3 protein is CASSRQETQYF. DNA for the CDR3: TGTGCCAGCAGCAGGCAAGAGACCCAGTACTTC.

The chain is built from TRBV27 and TRBJ2-1; the match to TRBD2 covers 12 bases. The V and J ends lost 6 bases and 3 bases, in that order; junction bases with no gene match: 9. This CDR3 has 17 residues. Looked up from germline, CDR1 is MNHEY and CDR2 is SMNVEV (reference sequence). The CDR3 region is CASSRLGLAGFYNEQFF. CDR3 in DNA: TGTGCCAGCAGCAGACTCGGACTAGCGGGATTCTACAATGAGCAGTTCTTC.

This clone has only one observation. The gene calls are TRBV28 and TRBJ1-2; D possibly corresponds to TRBD1 (5 bases). The germline V gene encodes CDR1 MDHEN and CDR2 SYDVKM. The CDR3 loop spans 13 amino acids. V dropped 6 bases and J dropped 5 bases, with 13 bases sitting between them. The CDR3 loop is CASRGGERYGYTF. The CDR3 DNA sequence: TGTGCCAGCAGGGGGGGTGAACGGTATGGCTACACCTTC.

The CDR3 nucleotides are TGTGCCAGCAGTTTAGTTGGATTCCCCGGGGAGCTGTTTTTT. Protein sequence: CASSLVGFPGELFF. The chain is built from TRBV27 and TRBJ2-2; no firm D call. V was cut by 2 bases and J by 6 bases, with 10 bases left in between. This CDR3 region has 14 residues. CDR1 MNHEY and CDR2 SMNVEV come from the germline V gene (reference sequence).

The chain couples TRBV7-2 to TRBJ1-2; no clear D. Germline loops: CDR1 SGHTA, CDR2 FQGNSA. Deletions cut 0 bases from V and 0 bases from J, with 8 bases between. The CDR3 has 15 residues. The DNA for the CDR3 is TGTGCCAGCAGCTTAGCGGGATGGGCTAACTATGGCTACACCTTC. Residues: CASSLAGWANYGYTF.

Here the CDR3 reads CASSRLGTGVTEAFF. The CDR3 coding sequence is TGTGCCAGCAGTCGCCTTGGGACAGGGGTCACTGAAGCTTTCTTT. This sequence joins TRBV6-4 and TRBJ1-1; 10 nucleotides align to TRBD1. CDR1 is MRHNA, CDR2 SNTAGT, per germline. CDR3 size: 15 residues. Trimming at V came to 5 bases and at J to 4 bases, leaving 7 bases not matched to a gene.

In this sample, this clone turned up once. The chain is built from TRBV18 and TRBJ2-1; the match to TRBD2 covers 8 bases. Germline CDR1 reads KGHSH; CDR2 reads LQKENI. Trimming cost V 6 bases and J 7 bases; bases outside gene matches: 23. The CDR3 spans 19 residues. Written as DNA, the CDR3 is TGTGCCAGCTCCACGAACAGGGCCTTGGGCCGAGCGGGAGATAATGAGCAGTTCTTC. Translation gives CASSTNRALGRAGDNEQFF.

This clone was observed a single time. This chain links TRBV19 with TRBJ1-2; a possible D gene is TRBD1 (6 bases). The CDR3 spans 14 residues. CDR1 and CDR2 (germline): LNHDA, SQIVND (reference sequence). Trimming removed 8 bases from V and 6 bases from J, with 19 bases in between. CDR3 nucleotide sequence: TGTGCCAGTCAGGAGAGAGGGGGGTTCCATGGCTACACCTTC. It encodes CASQERGGFHGYTF.

The chain combines TRBV19 with TRBJ2-2; tentatively, D is TRBD2 (5 bases). The CDR3 covers 14 residues. Trimming removed 3 bases from V and 7 bases from J, with 12 bases in between. The germline V gene has CDR1 LNHDA and CDR2 SQIVND (reference sequence). The CDR3 DNA follows: TGTGCCAGTAGTATGAAGGCGGGCGTCGGGGAGCTGTTTTTT. Translation: CASSMKAGVGELFF. The full variable domain, in which reference TRBV19 and TRBJ2-2 provide the parts outside the CDR3, is DGGITQSPKYLFRKEGQNVTLSCEQNLNHDAMYWYRQDPGQGLRLIYYSQIVNDFQKGDIAEGYSVSREKKESFPLTVTSAQKNPTAFYLCASSMKAGVGELFFGEGSRLTVL.

V gene TRBV20-1 combines with J gene TRBJ2-5; no firm D call. The V gene lost 0 bases and the J gene lost 3 bases, with 2 bases spanning the gap. CDR3 length equals 11 residues. Germline CDR1 reads DFQATT; CDR2 reads SNEGSKA (reference sequence). Here the CDR3 reads CSAREEETQYF. For the CDR3, the DNA is TGCAGTGCTAGAGAAGAAGAGACCCAGTACTTC.

The chain combines TRBV30 with TRBJ1-2; TRBD1 aligns across 10 bases. V was pared by 3 bases and J by 4 bases, with 17 bases of the junction left unmatched. Per germline, CDR1 GTSNPN and CDR2 SVGIG (reference sequence). The CDR3 extends over 18 amino acids. CDR3 DNA: TGTGCCTGGAGGAGCGTAACCGGGACAGGGGCCCCCTTCTATGGCTACACCTTC. Protein product: CAWRSVTGTGAPFYGYTF.

V is TRBV11-3 and J is TRBJ2-1; TRBD2 matches 8 bases. Germline V CDR1 and CDR2: SGHNT, YENEEA. The CDR3 spans 16 residues. V was pared by 4 bases and J by 4 bases, with 9 bases of the junction left unmatched. The CDR3, as DNA: TGTGCCAGCAGCTCATCCAAGACTAGCGTATACAATGAGCAGTTCTTC. It is translated as CASSSSKTSVYNEQFF. The whole variable domain, remainder taken from reference TRBV11-3 and TRBJ2-1, is EAGVVQSPRYKIIEKKQPVAFWCNPISGHNTLYWYLQNLGQGPELLIRYENEEAVDDSQLPKDRFSAERLKGVDSTLKIQPAELGDSAVYLCASSSSKTSVYNEQFFGPGTRLTVL.

The genes are TRBV4-2 and TRBJ2-1; maybe TRBD2 (6 bases). CDR1 and CDR2 from the germline V gene are LGHNA and YNFKEQ. The CDR3 consists of 14 residues. V was pared by 2 bases and J by 8 bases, with 13 bases between. The CDR3 bases are TGTGCCAGCAGCCAAAAAGTTGGCGGGGATGAGCAGTTCTTC. Translated, it gives CASSQKVGGDEQFF.

This chain uses TRBV29-1 with TRBJ1-2; 8 nucleotides agree with TRBD1. Germline CDR1 reads SQVTM; CDR2 reads ANQGSEA. Trimming cost V 5 bases and J 2 bases; bases outside gene matches: 4. The CDR3 is made up of 13 amino acids. This chain's CDR3 is CSVWSGGNYGYTF. The CDR3 DNA follows: TGCAGCGTTTGGTCAGGGGGCAACTATGGCTACACCTTC.